In its sample, the clone carrying this T cell receptor (beta chain) was seen once. The junction departs from the called germline gene at one end, perhaps through a read error. Assay used: immunoSEQ multiplex PCR; TCRdb lists only in-frame clones, some missing. The sample carries about 240,000 clones, approximately 87% recorded once. This sample is part of a study of cytomegalovirus exposure and HLA in healthy donors. Germline V gene data show CDR1 as LGHNA and CDR2 as YSLEER. The CDR3 extends over 13 amino acids. Source material: PBMCs. The clonotype was recovered from a young man in good health and CMV-seronegative. The rearrangement uses TRBV4-3 and TRBJ2-7; 8 bases match TRBD2. The chain's CDR3 is CASSQDGSGASHF. The CDR3 DNA sequence: TGCGCCAGCAGCCAAGATGGTAGCGGGGCCTCGCACTTC.